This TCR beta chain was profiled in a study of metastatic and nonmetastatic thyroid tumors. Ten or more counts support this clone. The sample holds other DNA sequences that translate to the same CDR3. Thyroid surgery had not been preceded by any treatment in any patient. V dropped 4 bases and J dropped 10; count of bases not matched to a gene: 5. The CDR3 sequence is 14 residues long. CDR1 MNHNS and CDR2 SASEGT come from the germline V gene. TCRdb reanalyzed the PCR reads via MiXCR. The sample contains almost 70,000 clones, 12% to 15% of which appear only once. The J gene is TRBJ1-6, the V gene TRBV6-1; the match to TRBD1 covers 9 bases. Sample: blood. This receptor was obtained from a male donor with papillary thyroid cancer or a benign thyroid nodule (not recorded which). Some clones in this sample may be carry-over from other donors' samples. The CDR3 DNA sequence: TGTGCCAGCAGTGGGGACAGGGTTAGCTCACCCCTCCACTTT. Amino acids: CASSGDRVSSPLHF.